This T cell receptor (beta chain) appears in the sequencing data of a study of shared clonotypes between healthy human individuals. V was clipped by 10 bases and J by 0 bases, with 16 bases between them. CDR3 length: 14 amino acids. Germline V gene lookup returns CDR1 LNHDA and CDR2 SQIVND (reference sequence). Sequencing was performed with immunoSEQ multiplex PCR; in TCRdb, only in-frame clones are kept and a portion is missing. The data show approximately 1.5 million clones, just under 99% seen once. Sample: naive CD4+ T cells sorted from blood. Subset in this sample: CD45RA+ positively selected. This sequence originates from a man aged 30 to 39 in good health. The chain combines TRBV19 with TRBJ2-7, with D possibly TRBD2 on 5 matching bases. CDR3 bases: TGTGCCACCACCCCCACGGGGAGCTCCTACGAGCAGTACTTC. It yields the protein CATTPTGSSYEQYF.